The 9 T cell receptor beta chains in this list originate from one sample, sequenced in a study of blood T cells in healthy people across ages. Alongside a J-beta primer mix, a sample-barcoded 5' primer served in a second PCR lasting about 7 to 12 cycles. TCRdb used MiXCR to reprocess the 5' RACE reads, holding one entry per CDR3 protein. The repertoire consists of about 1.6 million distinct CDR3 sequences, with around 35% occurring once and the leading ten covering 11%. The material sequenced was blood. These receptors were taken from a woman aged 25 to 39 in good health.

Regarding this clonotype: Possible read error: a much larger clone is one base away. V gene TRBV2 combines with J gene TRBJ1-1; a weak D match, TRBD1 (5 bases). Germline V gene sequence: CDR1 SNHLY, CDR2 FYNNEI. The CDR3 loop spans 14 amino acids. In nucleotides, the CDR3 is TGTGCCAGCACCTTTTCCGGGGGGAACGCTGAAGCTTTCTTT. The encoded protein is CASTFSGGNAEAFF.

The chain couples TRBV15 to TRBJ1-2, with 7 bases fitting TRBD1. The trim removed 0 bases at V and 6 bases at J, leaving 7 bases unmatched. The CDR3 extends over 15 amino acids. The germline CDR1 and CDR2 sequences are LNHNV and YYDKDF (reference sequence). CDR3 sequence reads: CATSRDRGERNGYTF. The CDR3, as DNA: TGTGCCACCAGCAGAGACAGGGGGGAAAGGAATGGCTACACCTTC.

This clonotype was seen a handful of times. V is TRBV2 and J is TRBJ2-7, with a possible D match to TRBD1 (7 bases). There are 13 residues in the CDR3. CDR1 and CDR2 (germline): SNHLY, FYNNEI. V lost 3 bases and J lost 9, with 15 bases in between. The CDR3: CASSDWGDSRQYF. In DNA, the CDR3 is TGTGCCAGCAGTGATTGGGGGGACAGCCGGCAGTACTTC.

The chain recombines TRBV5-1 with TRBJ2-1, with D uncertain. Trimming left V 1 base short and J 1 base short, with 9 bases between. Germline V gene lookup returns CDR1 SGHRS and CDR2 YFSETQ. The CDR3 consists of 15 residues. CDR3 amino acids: CASSLTPKSYNEQFF. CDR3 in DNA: TGCGCCAGCAGCTTGACCCCAAAATCCTACAATGAGCAGTTCTTC.

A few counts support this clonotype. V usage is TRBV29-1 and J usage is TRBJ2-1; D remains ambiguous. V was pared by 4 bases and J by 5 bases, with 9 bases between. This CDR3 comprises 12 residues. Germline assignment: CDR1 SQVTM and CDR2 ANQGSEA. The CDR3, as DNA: TGCAGCGTTGGACTCAGCGACAATGAGCAGTTCTTC. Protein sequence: CSVGLSDNEQFF.

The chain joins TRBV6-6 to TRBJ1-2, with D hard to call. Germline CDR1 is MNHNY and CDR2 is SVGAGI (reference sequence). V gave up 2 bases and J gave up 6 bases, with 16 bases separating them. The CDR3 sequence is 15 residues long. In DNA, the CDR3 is TGTGCCAGCAGTTACCCCCTTTCTGGAGGAAATGGCTACACCTTC. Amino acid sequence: CASSYPLSGGNGYTF.

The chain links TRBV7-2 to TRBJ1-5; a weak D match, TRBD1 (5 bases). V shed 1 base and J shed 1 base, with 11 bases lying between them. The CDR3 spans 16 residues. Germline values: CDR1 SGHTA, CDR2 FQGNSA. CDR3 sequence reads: CASSLGGERSNQPQHF. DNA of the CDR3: TGTGCCAGCAGCTTAGGGGGGGAGCGGAGCAATCAGCCCCAGCATTTT. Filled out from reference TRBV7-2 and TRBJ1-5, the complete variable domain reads GAGVSQSPSNKVTEKGKDVELRCDPISGHTALYWYRQSLGQGLEFLIYFQGNSAPDKSGLPSDRFSAERTGGSVSTLTIQRTQQEDSAVYLCASSLGGERSNQPQHFGDGTRLSIL.

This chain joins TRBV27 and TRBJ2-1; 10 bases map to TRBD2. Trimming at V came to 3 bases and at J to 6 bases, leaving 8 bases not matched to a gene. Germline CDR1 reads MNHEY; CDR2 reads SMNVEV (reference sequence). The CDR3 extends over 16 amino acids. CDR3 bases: TGTGCCAGCAGTTTTACTAGCGGGACCCTACCCAATGAGCAGTTCTTC. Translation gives CASSFTSGTLPNEQFF.

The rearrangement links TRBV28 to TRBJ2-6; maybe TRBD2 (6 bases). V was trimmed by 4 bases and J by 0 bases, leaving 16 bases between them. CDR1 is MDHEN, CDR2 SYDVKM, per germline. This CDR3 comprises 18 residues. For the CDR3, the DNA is TGTGCCAGCAGTTCGGTAGGCCTAGCGAGCTCTGGGGCCAACGTCCTGACTTTC. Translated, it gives CASSSVGLASSGANVLTF. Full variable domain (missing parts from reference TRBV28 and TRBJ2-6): DVKVTQSSRYLVKRTGEKVFLECVQDMDHENMFWYRQDPGLGLRLIYFSYDVKMKEKGDIPEGYSVSREKKERFSLILESASTNQTSMYLCASSSVGLASSGANVLTFGAGSRLTVL.